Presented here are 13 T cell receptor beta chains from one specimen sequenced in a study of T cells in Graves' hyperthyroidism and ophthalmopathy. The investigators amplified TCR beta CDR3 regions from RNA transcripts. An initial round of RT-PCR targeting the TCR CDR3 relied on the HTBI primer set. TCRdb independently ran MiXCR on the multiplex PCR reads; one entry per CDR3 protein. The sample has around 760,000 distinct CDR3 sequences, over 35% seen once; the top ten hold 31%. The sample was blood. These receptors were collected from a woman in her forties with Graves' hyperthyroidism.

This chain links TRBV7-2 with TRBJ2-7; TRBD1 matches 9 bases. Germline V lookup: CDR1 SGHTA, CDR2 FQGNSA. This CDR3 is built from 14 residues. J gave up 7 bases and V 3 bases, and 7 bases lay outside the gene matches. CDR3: CASSFRQGGEEQYF. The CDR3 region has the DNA TGTGCCAGCAGCTTCAGACAGGGGGGTGAAGAGCAGTACTTC.

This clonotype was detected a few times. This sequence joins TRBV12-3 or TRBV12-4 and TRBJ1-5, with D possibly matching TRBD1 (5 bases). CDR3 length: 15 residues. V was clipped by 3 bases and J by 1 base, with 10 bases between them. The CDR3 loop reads CASSFIGGSNQPQHF. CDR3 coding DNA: TGTGCCAGCAGTTTTATCGGGGGGAGCAATCAGCCCCAGCATTTT.

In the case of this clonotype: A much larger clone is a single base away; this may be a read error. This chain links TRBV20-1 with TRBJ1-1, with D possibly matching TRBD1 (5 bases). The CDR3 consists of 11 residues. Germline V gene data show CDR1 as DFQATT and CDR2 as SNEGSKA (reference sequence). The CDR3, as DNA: TGCAGCCTACGATGGGGCACTGAAACTTTCTTT. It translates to CSLRWGTETFF.

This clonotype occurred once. The CDR3 reads CASSTGSGELFF. The CDR3 DNA follows: TGTGCCAGCAGCACCGGGTCTGGGGAGCTGTTTTTT. The rearrangement joins TRBV7-3 to TRBJ2-2; D gene uncertain. The ends were cut back, 5 bases at V and 8 bases at J, with 9 bases in the middle. Germline assignment: CDR1 SGHTA and CDR2 FQGTGA. The CDR3 consists of 12 residues.

CDR3 loop: CASSPGRTGEQYF. The CDR3 DNA sequence: TGTGCCAGCAGCCCCGGCAGGACCGGCGAGCAGTACTTC. The chain joins TRBV7-9 to TRBJ2-7; D not certain. Germline loops: CDR1 SEHNR, CDR2 FQNEAQ (reference sequence). The V end was cut by 5 bases, the J end by 6 bases, with 14 bases between. CDR3 size: 13 residues.

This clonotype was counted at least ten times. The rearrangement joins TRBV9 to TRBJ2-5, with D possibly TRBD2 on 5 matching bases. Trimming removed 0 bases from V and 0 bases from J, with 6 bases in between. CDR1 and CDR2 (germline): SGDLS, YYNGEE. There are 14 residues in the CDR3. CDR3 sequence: CASSVGLHQETQYF. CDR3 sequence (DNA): TGTGCCAGCAGCGTAGGACTACACCAAGAGACCCAGTACTTC. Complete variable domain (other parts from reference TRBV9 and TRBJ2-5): DSGVTQTPKHLITATGQRVTLRCSPRSGDLSVYWYQQSLDQGLQFLIQYYNGEERAKGNILERFSAQQFPDLHSELNLSSLELGDSALYFCASSVGLHQETQYFGPGTRLLVL.

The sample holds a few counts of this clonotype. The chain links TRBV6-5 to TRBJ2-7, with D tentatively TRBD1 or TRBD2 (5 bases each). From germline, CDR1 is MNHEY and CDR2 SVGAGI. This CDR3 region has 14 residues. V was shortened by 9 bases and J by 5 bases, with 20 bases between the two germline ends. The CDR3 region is CARGDQGKSHEQYF. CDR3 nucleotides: TGTGCCAGGGGGGATCAGGGAAAGTCCCACGAGCAGTACTTC.

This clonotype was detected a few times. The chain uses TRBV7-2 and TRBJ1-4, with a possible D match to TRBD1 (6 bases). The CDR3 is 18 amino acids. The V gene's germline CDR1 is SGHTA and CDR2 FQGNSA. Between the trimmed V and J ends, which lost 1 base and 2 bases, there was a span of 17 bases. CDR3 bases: TGTGCCAGCAGCTTAGGCCAGATCGGGGGCGGGACTAATGAAAAACTGTTTTTT. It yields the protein CASSLGQIGGGTNEKLFF.

Written as DNA, the CDR3 is TGTGCCAGCAGTCTCCGGGACCGCGCAACTAATGAAAAACTGTTTTTT. It encodes CASSLRDRATNEKLFF. The rearrangement uses TRBV12-3 or TRBV12-4 and TRBJ1-4; TRBD1 is a possible D gene (5 bases). V lost 5 bases and J lost 0, with 13 bases in between. The CDR3 contains 16 residues.

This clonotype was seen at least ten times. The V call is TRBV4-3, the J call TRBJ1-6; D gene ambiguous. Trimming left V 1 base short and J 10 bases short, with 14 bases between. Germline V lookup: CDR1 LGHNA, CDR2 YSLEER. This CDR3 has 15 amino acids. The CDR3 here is CASSQVSGFRSPLHF. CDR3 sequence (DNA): TGCGCCAGCAGCCAAGTCTCCGGGTTTAGGTCACCCCTCCACTTT.

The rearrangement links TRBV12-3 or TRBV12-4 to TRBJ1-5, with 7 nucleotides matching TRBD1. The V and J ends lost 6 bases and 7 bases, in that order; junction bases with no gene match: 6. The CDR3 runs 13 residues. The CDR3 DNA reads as TGTGCCAGCAGAATAGGACAGGACCAGCCCCAGCATTTT. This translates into CASRIGQDQPQHF.

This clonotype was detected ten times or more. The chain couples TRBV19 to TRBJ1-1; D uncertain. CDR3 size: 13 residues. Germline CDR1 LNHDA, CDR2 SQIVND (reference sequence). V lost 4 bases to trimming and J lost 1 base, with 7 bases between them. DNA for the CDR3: TGTGCCAGTAGTAACGAGGGGAACACTGAAGCTTTCTTT. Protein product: CASSNEGNTEAFF.

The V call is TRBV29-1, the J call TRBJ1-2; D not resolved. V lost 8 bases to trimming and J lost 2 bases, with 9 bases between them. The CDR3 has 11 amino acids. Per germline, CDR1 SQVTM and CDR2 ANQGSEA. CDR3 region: CSQDGNYGYTF. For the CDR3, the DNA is TGCAGCCAAGACGGGAACTATGGCTACACCTTC.